Described below is a single TCR beta chain sequence and its context. Its matching antigen is unknown. Other DNA sequences in this specimen translate into the identical CDR3. This record belongs to a study of OX40 agonist ivuxolimab in advanced cancers. Study-wide background: Patients were dosed intravenously with ivuxolimab at 0.01 to 10 mg/kg every 2 weeks. Subjects had a mean age of around 60 years, with a range of 23 to 79; just over 80% were male.

Points from the study as a whole: Some of the nonresponding patients also showed low levels of normalized T-cell clonal expansion. The study observed clonal expansion of CD4+ and CD8+ blood T cells by week 6 at 0.1 to 3.0 mg/kg.

Here immunoSEQ multiplex PCR was the method, and the copy in TCRdb shows in-frame clones only, minus some. The sample holds approximately 92,000 clones, approximately 84% seen once. V lost 0 bases to trimming and J lost 3 bases; unmatched junction nucleotides: 2. Germline-derived CDR1 and CDR2 are SGDLS and YYNGEE. The CDR3 is 14 amino acids. The rearrangement joins TRBV9 to TRBJ1-2; TRBD1 matches 7 bases. The sample consisted of CD4+ or CD8+ T cells sorted from blood, taken in a trial of the OX40 agonist ivuxolimab. The sequence derives from an adult with an advanced solid tumor such as melanoma, head and neck, liver or kidney cancer. This chain's CDR3 is CASSVDRGHYGYTF. In DNA, the CDR3 is TGTGCCAGCAGCGTAGACAGGGGACACTATGGCTACACCTTC. The whole variable domain, filled in from reference TRBV9 and TRBJ1-2, reads DSGVTQTPKHLITATGQRVTLRCSPRSGDLSVYWYQQSLDQGLQFLIQYYNGEERAKGNILERFSAQQFPDLHSELNLSSLELGDSALYFCASSVDRGHYGYTFGSGTRLTVV.